A single sample is the source of the 30 T cell receptor beta chains below, sequenced in a study of CD4 T cells in relation to SARS-CoV-2 and coronaviruses. CD4+ T cells from unexposed donors were obtained before the COVID-19 pandemic (2011-2018). CD4+ T cells were isolated from the cells after roughly 11 days of culture. These receptors are not linked to any known antigen. Assay used: immunoSEQ multiplex PCR; TCRdb lists only in-frame clones, some missing. Of 15,000 to 25,000 clones listed, about 80% are singletons. What was sequenced was CD4+ T cells from PBMCs, cultured in vitro. Receptors originate from a human donor in good health.

The table lists this clone with a count of one. The chain links TRBV4-3 to TRBJ2-3, with a weak D call TRBD1 (6 bases). The V and J ends lost 0 bases and 0 bases respectively, with 13 bases between them. The CDR3 consists of 17 residues. CDR1 and CDR2 (germline): LGHNA, YSLEER. The CDR3 region is CASSQDLAGASTDTQYF. Written as DNA, the CDR3 is TGCGCCAGCAGCCAAGATCTGGCAGGGGCTAGCACAGATACGCAGTATTTT.

Notes on this clone: The junction departs from the called germline gene at one end, perhaps through a read error. This rearrangement joins TRBV6-2 or TRBV6-3 to TRBJ2-7; tentatively, D is TRBD1 (7 bases). Germline loops: CDR1 MNHEY, CDR2 SVGEGT. This CDR3 is built from 16 residues. CDR3 residues: CASSLGQAGSSHEQYF. In nucleotides, the CDR3 is TGTGCCAGCAGTCTTGGACAGGCGGGATCCTCCCACGAGCAGTACTTC.

J is TRBJ1-2 and V is TRBV9, with D perhaps matching TRBD1 (6 bases). The CDR3 spans 13 residues. Trimming took off 3 bases at V and 7 bases at J, with 13 bases between the two ends. Germline CDR1 reads SGDLS; CDR2 reads YYNGEE. CDR3 in amino acids: CASSAGGLFGYTF. In DNA, the CDR3 is TGTGCCAGCAGCGCGGGGGGGCTATTTGGCTACACCTTC.

This sequence joins TRBV7-2 and TRBJ1-1; possibly TRBD1 for D (5 bases). V lost 0 bases and J lost 5, with 13 bases in between. Germline V lookup: CDR1 SGHTA, CDR2 FQGNSA. The CDR3 spans 15 residues. CDR3 sequence (DNA): TGTGCCAGCAGCTTAGCGACCCAGGGAGGTACTGAAGCTTTCTTT. Translated: CASSLATQGGTEAFF.

This clone was observed a single time. The chain uses TRBV3-1 (or the pseudogene TRBV3-2) and TRBJ2-2; no clear D. V was cut by 0 bases and J by 6 bases, with 11 bases left in between. The CDR3 runs to 15 residues. Germline CDR1 LGHDT, CDR2 YNNKEL (reference sequence). CDR3 coding DNA: TGTGCCAGCAGCCAAGATTTTGCCTACCCCGGGGAGCTGTTTTTT. Residues: CASSQDFAYPGELFF.

The gene calls are TRBV24-1 and TRBJ2-1; no firm D call. The CDR3 sequence is 14 residues long. V lost 0 bases, J lost 7 bases, and 9 bases lay in between. Per germline, CDR1 KGHDR and CDR2 SFDVKD. CDR3 nucleotide sequence: TGTGCCACCAGTGATTTGTCCAGTGCGAATGAGCAGTTCTTC. It yields the protein CATSDLSSANEQFF.

This clone was seen more than once but under ten times. The chain links TRBV30 to TRBJ1-1; D may be TRBD1 (5 bases). Trimming removed 4 bases from V and 4 bases from J, with 13 bases in between. Germline-derived CDR1 and CDR2 are GTSNPN and SVGIG (reference sequence). The CDR3 consists of 13 residues. The CDR3 reads CAWTWGELTEAFF. CDR3 sequence (DNA): TGTGCCTGGACCTGGGGGGAACTCACTGAAGCTTTCTTT.

The chain couples TRBV12-3 or TRBV12-4 to TRBJ2-5; D is unclear. The V end was cut by 6 bases, the J end by 0 bases, with 8 bases between. The CDR3 is made up of 13 amino acids. The CDR3 bases are TGTGCCAGCAGGGCCGGGTACCAAGAGACCCAGTACTTC. Translated, it gives CASRAGYQETQYF.

The chain recombines TRBV7-9 with TRBJ2-3; tentative D call: TRBD2 (5 bases). The CDR3 totals 15 residues. Trimming removed 7 bases at V and 2 bases at J, with 16 bases between. Germline values: CDR1 SEHNR, CDR2 FQNEAQ (reference sequence). The CDR3 DNA is TGTGCCAGCATCCGGAGGTCGGCCGACACAGATACGCAGTATTTT. Translation gives CASIRRSADTDTQYF.

The chain carries TRBV5-6 and TRBJ2-1, with TRBD2 identical over 8 bases. J lost 0 bases, V lost 4 bases, and 3 bases had no gene match. The CDR3 has 15 amino acids. The germline V gene encodes CDR1 SGHDT and CDR2 YYEEEE. The CDR3 DNA reads TGTGCCAGCAGCACCGGGACTAGCTCCTACAATGAGCAGTTCTTC. It yields the protein CASSTGTSSYNEQFF.

The count of this clone is one. The J gene is TRBJ2-5, the V gene TRBV6-2 or TRBV6-3; weak D call: TRBD1 (5 bases). The DNA end is more similar to TRBJ2-7, so the J call may be wrong. The CDR3 consists of 14 residues. Germline CDR1 is MNHEY and CDR2 is SVGEGT. The CDR3 reads CASSLGAAAYEQYF. In DNA, the CDR3 is TGTGCCAGCAGCTTAGGGGCGGCCGCCTACGAGCAGTACTTC.

The chain recombines TRBV5-1 with TRBJ2-7, with D hard to call. The CDR3 runs 14 residues. V lost 6 bases and J 0 bases, leaving 13 bases between the germline ends. The V gene's germline CDR1 is SGHRS and CDR2 YFSETQ. CDR3 amino acids: CASTRMGFSYEQYF. The CDR3 DNA reads TGCGCCAGCACCCGGATGGGGTTCTCCTACGAGCAGTACTTC.

The chain has TRBV19 and TRBJ2-3; tentatively, D is TRBD1 (6 bases). The CDR3 loop spans 15 amino acids. Looked up from germline, CDR1 is LNHDA and CDR2 is SQIVND (reference sequence). V was pared by 6 bases and J by 6 bases, with 19 bases between. The CDR3 region is CASSRTAGQPDTQYF. The CDR3 nucleotides read TGTGCCAGTAGCAGAACCGCCGGACAGCCCGATACGCAGTATTTT.

The rearrangement uses TRBV5-1 and TRBJ1-1; TRBD1 matches 10 bases. V shed 0 bases and J 1 base; nucleotides not matched to a gene: 3. This CDR3 has 16 amino acids. Germline V gene lookup returns CDR1 SGHRS and CDR2 YFSETQ. As DNA, the CDR3 is TGCGCCAGCAGCTTGGGACAGGGGGCGGAGAACACTGAAGCTTTCTTT. This encodes CASSLGQGAENTEAFF.

This clone showed up just once. The chain is built from TRBV7-9 and TRBJ1-6; D may be TRBD1 (5 bases). V lost 4 bases and J 12 bases, leaving 16 bases between the germline ends. Germline CDR1 and CDR2: SEHNR and FQNEAQ (reference sequence). CDR3 length equals 14 residues. The DNA of the CDR3 is TGTGCCAGCAGCTCCTCGGGACCCATCGAACCCCTCCACTTT. Protein: CASSSSGPIEPLHF.

The chain combines TRBV7-9 with TRBJ1-3, with 11 bases lining up with TRBD1. Germline trimming cut 4 bases from V and 3 bases from J; bases unmatched to any gene: 2. Looked up from germline, CDR1 is SEHNR and CDR2 is FQNEAQ (reference sequence). The CDR3 covers 15 residues. CDR3 in DNA: TGTGCCAGCAGCTGGACAGGGGGCAATGGAAACACCATATATTTT. It encodes CASSWTGGNGNTIYF.

This chain connects TRBV19 to TRBJ2-2, with D perhaps being TRBD1 or TRBD2 (5 bases each). The V end was cut by 7 bases, the J end by 7 bases, with 19 bases between. CDR1 and CDR2 from the germline V gene are LNHDA and SQIVND (reference sequence). The CDR3 runs to 15 residues. CDR3 DNA: TGTGCCAGTAATGCCGGGACCGGGTTTGTCGGGGAGCTGTTTTTT. It translates to CASNAGTGFVGELFF.

The V call is TRBV19, the J call TRBJ1-1; D call uncertain. Trimming took off 4 bases at V and 0 bases at J, with 15 bases between the two ends. Per the germline V gene, CDR1 is LNHDA and CDR2 is SQIVND (reference sequence). The CDR3 runs 16 residues. CDR3 residues: CASSNRTATMNTEAFF. The CDR3 DNA reads TGTGCCAGTAGTAACCGGACTGCCACCATGAACACTGAAGCTTTCTTT.

V usage is TRBV11-3 and J usage is TRBJ2-3; D gene ambiguous. V was shortened by 5 bases and J by 4 bases, with 13 bases between the two germline ends. Per germline, CDR1 SGHNT and CDR2 YENEEA. CDR3 length: 14 residues. CDR3 DNA: TGTGCCAGCAGCCCCAGTCGATCTGCAGATACGCAGTATTTT. Its translation is CASSPSRSADTQYF.

The chain has TRBV2 and TRBJ1-2, with D uncertain. The CDR3 extends over 13 amino acids. Germline loops: CDR1 SNHLY, CDR2 FYNNEI. The V end was cut by 4 bases, the J end by 5 bases, with 11 bases between. CDR3 sequence (DNA): TGTGCCAGCAGTGGCGACATGGGATATGGCTACACCTTC. Translating gives CASSGDMGYGYTF.

The chain uses TRBV3-1 (or the pseudogene TRBV3-2) and TRBJ2-7; the match to TRBD1 covers 7 bases. The V gene's germline CDR1 is LGHDT and CDR2 YNNKEL (reference sequence). The V and J ends lost 4 bases and 12 bases, in that order; junction bases with no gene match: 3. The CDR3 totals 10 residues. The CDR3 DNA is TGTGCCAGCAGCCCACGACAGGGGTACTTC. Encoded protein: CASSPRQGYF.

V usage is TRBV10-3 and J usage is TRBJ1-2; 10 bases map to TRBD1. The CDR3 consists of 16 residues. With 11 bases clipped from V and 1 base from J, the junction kept 13 bases outside the gene matches. Germline CDR1 reads ENHRY; CDR2 reads SYGVKD. The CDR3 coding sequence is TGTGCCTCGCGTCCGGGACAGGGGTTAAATAACTATGGCTACACCTTC. Its protein is CASRPGQGLNNYGYTF.

V and J are TRBV29-1 and TRBJ2-1, with a possible D match to TRBD2 (6 bases). The V and J ends lost 5 bases and 6 bases respectively, with 14 bases between them. CDR3 size: 13 residues. From germline, CDR1 is SQVTM and CDR2 ANQGSEA. DNA of the CDR3: TGCAGCGTTTTGGGGCCCGGGGGCAATGAGCAGTTCTTC. Amino acid sequence: CSVLGPGGNEQFF.

This chain uses TRBV19 with TRBJ2-7; 10 nucleotides line up with TRBD2. The ends lost 6 bases at V and 3 bases at J; junction bases unmatched: 8. The CDR3 has 15 residues. Germline assignment: CDR1 LNHDA and CDR2 SQIVND (reference sequence). CDR3 region: CASRRGTSVFYEQYF. CDR3 nucleotides: TGTGCCAGTAGGAGGGGGACTAGCGTATTCTACGAGCAGTACTTC.

The chain carries TRBV6-5 and TRBJ1-2, with D hard to call. The V gene lost 7 bases and the J gene lost 6 bases, with 15 bases spanning the gap. Germline V gives CDR1 MNHEY, CDR2 SVGAGI. This CDR3 is 13 amino acids long. In DNA, the CDR3 is TGTGCCAGCACCTCCCCGGGCCCCGATGGCTACACCTTC. This sequence encodes CASTSPGPDGYTF.

The chain carries TRBV5-1 and TRBJ2-5, with TRBD2 matching 11 bases. Germline CDR1 is SGHRS and CDR2 is YFSETQ. The V and J ends lost 0 bases and 2 bases, in that order; junction bases with no gene match: 3. The CDR3 is made up of 16 amino acids. The CDR3 here is CASSLGVAGGQETQYF. CDR3 bases: TGCGCCAGCAGCTTGGGAGTAGCGGGAGGGCAAGAGACCCAGTACTTC.

V and J are TRBV28 and TRBJ2-2; D not certain. CDR1 MDHEN and CDR2 SYDVKM come from the germline V gene. The CDR3 contains 14 residues. V was cut by 7 bases and J by 0 bases, with 9 bases left in between. CDR3 nucleotide sequence: TGTGCCAGCAAGGCGTATTCGAACACCGGGGAGCTGTTTTTT. Its protein is CASKAYSNTGELFF. Based on the CDR3 plus reference TRBV28 and TRBJ2-2, the full variable domain is DVKVTQSSRYLVKRTGEKVFLECVQDMDHENMFWYRQDPGLGLRLIYFSYDVKMKEKGDIPEGYSVSREKKERFSLILESASTNQTSMYLCASKAYSNTGELFFGEGSRLTVL.

This clone was observed a handful of times. The rearrangement uses TRBV25-1 and TRBJ1-2; D is unclear. This CDR3 spans 14 amino acids. Looked up from germline, CDR1 is MGHDK and CDR2 is SYGVNS. Deletions cut 0 bases from V and 8 bases from J, with 13 bases between. CDR3 DNA: TGTGCCAGCAGTGAATACGGCGAGGTAGTCGGCTACACCTTC. This codes for CASSEYGEVVGYTF.

The rearrangement joins TRBV13 to TRBJ2-7; possible D gene TRBD2, 5 bases. Per germline, CDR1 PRHDT and CDR2 FYEKMQ (reference sequence). The CDR3 is 16 residues long. V was trimmed by 0 bases and J by 0 bases, leaving 12 bases between them. CDR3 coding DNA: TGTGCCAGCAGCTTAGGCCGCGGGCGAAGCTCCTACGAGCAGTACTTC. Translated, it gives CASSLGRGRSSYEQYF.

The V and J genes are TRBV11-2 and TRBJ2-3; no clear D. The CDR3 spans 15 residues. V was pared by 6 bases and J by 0 bases, with 13 bases between. The germline CDR1 and CDR2 sequences are SGHAT and FQNNGV. The CDR3 protein is CASSPTSPSTDTQYF. The CDR3 coding sequence is TGTGCCAGCAGTCCGACTTCCCCTAGCACAGATACGCAGTATTTT.